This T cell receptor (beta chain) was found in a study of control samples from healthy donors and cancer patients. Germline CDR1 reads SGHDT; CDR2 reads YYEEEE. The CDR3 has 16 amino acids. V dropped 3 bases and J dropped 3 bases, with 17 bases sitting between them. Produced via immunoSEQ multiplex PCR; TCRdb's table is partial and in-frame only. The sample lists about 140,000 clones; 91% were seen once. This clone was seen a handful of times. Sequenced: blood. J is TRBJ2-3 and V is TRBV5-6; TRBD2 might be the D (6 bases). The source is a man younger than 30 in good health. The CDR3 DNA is TGTGCCAGCAGCTCTTATTCGGGAGACCAAACAGATACGCAGTATTTT. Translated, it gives CASSSYSGDQTDTQYF.